The 10 T cell receptor beta chains in this list originate from one sample, sequenced in a study of post-analysis software for immune sequencing data. General study points: Included in a set of about 5 TRBV segments more frequent in patients than controls were TRBV5-6, TRBV5-1 and TRBV20-1.

The library was made from cDNA and included unique molecular identifiers. A single record per CDR3 protein comes from TCRdb applying MiXCR to the PCR reads. This repertoire shows about 540,000 distinct CDR3 sequences, less than 40% found once; its top ten account for approximately 6%. Their antigens are not known. Sequences were obtained from blood. The receptors derive from a girl aged 2 to 17 with multiple sclerosis.

This clonotype occurred a few times. The chain employs TRBV29-1 and TRBJ1-2; TRBD1 might be the D (6 bases). Germline CDR1 SQVTM, CDR2 ANQGSEA. V lost 7 bases and J 6 bases, leaving 18 bases between the germline ends. This CDR3 is 13 amino acids long. The CDR3 DNA reads TGCAGCGCCGCCCAGGGGCGCGGGGATGGCTACACCTTC. It translates to CSAAQGRGDGYTF.

The CDR3 protein is CASSHYGGGAYNEQFF. Written as DNA, the CDR3 is TGTGCCAGCAGTCATTATGGCGGGGGAGCCTACAATGAGCAGTTCTTC. The chain links TRBV6-5 to TRBJ2-1; 7 nucleotides line up with TRBD2. The V and J ends lost 5 bases and 2 bases, in that order; junction bases with no gene match: 9. CDR1 is MNHEY, CDR2 SVGAGI, per germline. CDR3 length equals 16 residues.

The rearrangement uses TRBV20-1 and TRBJ1-4; 9 nucleotides line up with TRBD1. The V gene end was trimmed by 6 bases and the J gene end by 0 bases; junction bases not matched to a gene: 11. The CDR3 contains 17 residues. Germline-derived CDR1 and CDR2 are DFQATT and SNEGSKA (reference sequence). CDR3 in DNA: TGCAGTGCCGTTACCGGGACAGGGTTAACAACTAATGAAAAACTGTTTTTT. Residues: CSAVTGTGLTTNEKLFF.

The gene calls are TRBV6-1 and TRBJ1-2; D remains unclear. Trimming pared 1 base from V and 3 bases from J, leaving 6 bases between. This CDR3 is 13 amino acids long. Germline loops: CDR1 MNHNS, CDR2 SASEGT. The CDR3 bases are TGTGCCAGCAGTGAAGTGTCGGACTATGGCTACACCTTC. Translation: CASSEVSDYGYTF.

In this sample, this clonotype turned up a few times. The chain has TRBV12-3 or TRBV12-4 and TRBJ2-7; D possibly matches TRBD1 or TRBD2 (5 bases each). Trimming took off 1 base at V and 2 bases at J, with 9 bases between the two ends. The CDR3 runs 14 residues. CDR3 in amino acids: CASSLGGPTYEQYF. Here the CDR3 DNA reads TGTGCCAGCAGTTTAGGGGGACCTACCTACGAGCAGTACTTC.

In its sample, this clonotype was seen a few times. The chain recombines TRBV12-3 or TRBV12-4 with TRBJ2-3; D is possibly TRBD1 (6 bases). V dropped 7 bases and J dropped 0 bases, with 11 bases sitting between them. This CDR3 has 14 amino acids. CDR3 nucleotides: TGTGCCAGCAATCTGGACAGTAGCACAGATACGCAGTATTTT. Its translation: CASNLDSSTDTQYF.

V gene TRBV10-3 combines with J gene TRBJ1-5; D might be TRBD1 (6 bases). CDR1 is ENHRY, CDR2 SYGVKD, per germline. The CDR3 totals 13 residues. Trimming cost V 8 bases and J 5 bases, with 13 bases left between them. In nucleotides, the CDR3 is TGTGCCATCGGCCGACAGGCCGATCAGCCCCAGCATTTT. The encoded protein is CAIGRQADQPQHF.

This clonotype was found many times. The rearrangement uses TRBV9 and TRBJ2-1, with 7 bases that match TRBD2. The CDR3 totals 15 residues. The germline V gene encodes CDR1 SGDLS and CDR2 YYNGEE. V trimming: 0 bases; J trimming: 7 bases; junction bases outside the gene matches: 7. Written as DNA, the CDR3 is TGTGCCAGCAGCGTAGGGATCGGGGAGGGGAATGAGCAGTTCTTC. It specifies CASSVGIGEGNEQFF.

This clonotype was found a few times. The genes are TRBV4-1 and TRBJ2-5, with no clear D. Near its end, the DNA agrees better with TRBJ2-7, so the J call may be wrong. CDR3 length equals 12 residues. The germline CDR1 and CDR2 sequences are MGHRA and YSYEKL. CDR3 bases: TGCGCCAGCAGCCAAGGAAGTAACGAGCAGTACTTC. Translating it yields CASSQGSNEQYF.

This clonotype turned up a few times. This CDR3 is CSVVWTGGTYGYTF. The DNA for the CDR3 is TGCAGCGTCGTATGGACAGGGGGCACCTATGGCTACACCTTC. J is TRBJ1-2 and V is TRBV29-1; 11 nucleotides match TRBD1. The CDR3 is 14 residues long. V lost 6 bases, J lost 4 bases, and 7 bases stayed unmatched. Germline V lookup: CDR1 SQVTM, CDR2 ANQGSEA.